Reported below is one T cell receptor (beta chain). This CDR3 has 16 residues. The junction had 7 bases not matched to a gene; V was cut back by 4 bases and J by 4 bases. Germline V gives CDR1 SGHRS, CDR2 YFSETQ. Time point here: after dendritic cell vaccination, including at tumor progression/relapse. Clones were read by immunoSEQ multiplex PCR, and TCRdb kept only the in-frame ones, dropping some. The table has 70,000 to 90,000 clones, 75% to 90% seen once. This sample was included in a study of glioma-infiltrating T cells after dendritic cell vaccination. Study context: Samples are from glioblastoma patients in Phase I and II dendritic cell vaccine trials.

The chain uses TRBV5-1 and TRBJ2-5; the match to TRBD2 covers 13 bases. The sample here was blood, taken after dendritic cell vaccination. The TCR was taken from a human donor with glioblastoma. In nucleotides, the CDR3 is TGCGCCAGCAGCCCTCGCGGGACTAGCGGGGTAGAGACCCAGTACTTC. Its translation: CASSPRGTSGVETQYF.